This note documents a single TCR beta chain sequence. Its target is unknown. The data belong to a study of PD-1 blockade in classical Hodgkin lymphoma. TCRdb's table, derived via immunoSEQ multiplex PCR, lists solely in-frame clones and lacks some. The sample lists tens of thousands of clones; just under 80% were seen once. Study-level points and caveats: The study found complete responders had baseline diversity similar to newly diagnosed patients. Relapsed/refractory patients reportedly had the lowest baseline TCR diversity, below newly diagnosed patients, who were below healthy donors.

With 8 bases removed from V and 9 bases from J, the gap between germline ends came to 14 bases. Germline V gene lookup returns CDR1 LNHDA and CDR2 SQIVND (reference sequence). This CDR3 region has 12 residues. Time point denoted: cycle 4 day 1 (C4D1), after six to seven weeks of nivolumab. Relapse was seen in all patients after autologous stem cell transplantation, and brentuximab vedotin exposure was variable. Complete response, partial response or progressive disease constituted the best responses recorded. This receptor was obtained from a human donor with classical Hodgkin lymphoma. This chain connects TRBV19 to TRBJ1-5; no firm D call. The source was peripheral blood mononuclear cells (PBMCs), collected before the fourth cycle of nivolumab. This CDR3 reads CASSERATPQHF. CDR3 bases: TGTGCCAGTTCCGAAAGGGCTACGCCCCAGCATTTT.